One sample yielded the 6 T cell receptor beta chains listed below, sequenced in a study of identical twins. TCRdb re-derived calls from the 5' RACE reads in MiXCR, one entry per CDR3 protein. Here the sample spans more than 400,000 distinct CDR3 sequences, 13% to 15% being singletons. The sample was also linked to a second study, of yellow fever vaccine responses in identical twins.

The sequencing sample was made of CD4+ T cells sorted from blood. The receptors here all came from a woman aged 18-29 years in good health.

This clonotype was seen a single time. A much larger clone is a single base away; this may be a read error. The chain combines TRBV25-1 with TRBJ2-1; 7 bases are shared with TRBD1. This CDR3 is 15 amino acids long. V shed 4 bases, J shed 4 bases, and the junction held 7 bases outside the gene matches. Germline V CDR1 and CDR2: MGHDK, SYGVNS. The CDR3 DNA sequence: TGTGCCAGCAGTGGAGTGACAGGGTTTTACAATGAGCAGTTCTTC. This encodes CASSGVTGFYNEQFF.

The V gene is TRBV7-6, the J gene TRBJ2-1, with TRBD2 matching over 11 bases. From germline, CDR1 is SGHVS and CDR2 FNYEAQ. V dropped 5 bases and J dropped 5; count of bases not matched to a gene: 8. The length of the CDR3 is 16 residues. CDR3 DNA: TGTGCCAGCAGCATCCTGACTAGCGGGATAAACAATGAGCAGTTCTTC. Translated: CASSILTSGINNEQFF.

This clonotype has a handful of counts. The chain employs TRBV4-1 and TRBJ2-3; 7 positions match TRBD2. Germline V gene data show CDR1 as MGHRA and CDR2 as YSYEKL. V lost 1 base, J lost 5 bases, and 9 bases stayed unmatched. The CDR3 sequence is 16 residues long. For the CDR3, the DNA is TGCGCCAGCAGCCAAGTTCCCCGGGGGGTGGAAGATACGCAGTATTTT. This sequence encodes CASSQVPRGVEDTQYF.

This clonotype was seen a handful of times. The chain joins TRBV12-3 or TRBV12-4 to TRBJ1-2; D is uncertain. Trimming pared 6 bases from V and 8 bases from J, leaving 10 bases between. The CDR3 is 11 amino acids. CDR3 in amino acids: CASRGTYGYTF. The CDR3 region has the DNA TGTGCCAGCAGGGGAACGTACGGCTACACCTTC.

The chain is built from TRBV7-3 and TRBJ2-3; weak D call: TRBD1 (5 bases). V lost 5 bases, J lost 3 bases, and 12 bases lay in between. Looked up from germline, CDR1 is SGHTA and CDR2 is FQGTGA. There are 14 residues in the CDR3. The CDR3 loop reads CASSPGSGTDTQYF. The CDR3 bases are TGTGCCAGCAGCCCAGGGTCTGGGACAGATACGCAGTATTTT.

The J gene is TRBJ2-1, the V gene TRBV7-9; D is tentatively TRBD1 or TRBD2 (5 bases each). The length of the CDR3 is 15 residues. Per germline, CDR1 SEHNR and CDR2 FQNEAQ (reference sequence). With 6 bases removed from V and 2 bases from J, the gap between germline ends came to 14 bases. The CDR3 DNA reads TGTGCCAGCAGGAAAGCGGTAGGGGCCTACAATGAGCAGTTCTTC. This translates into CASRKAVGAYNEQFF.